This note documents a single TCR beta chain sequence. The antigen is not known. These data belong to a study of response to subunit inactivated influenza vaccine. General study results and limits: There was a suggestion from the authors that each seasonal influenza vaccination recruits few new T cells.

Germline V CDR1 and CDR2: MDHEN, SYDVKM. This CDR3 has 16 residues. The V gene lost 6 bases and the J gene lost 0 bases, with 16 bases spanning the gap. TCRdb called the RT-PCR reads again in MiXCR, with one record for every CDR3 protein. The table shows approximately 230,000 distinct CDR3 sequences, with 9% to 15% occurring only once. This TCR was recovered from a man over 45 who received an inactivated influenza vaccine. The chain combines TRBV28 with TRBJ2-3; the D gene could be TRBD1 or TRBD2 (5 bases each). This specimen consisted of non-naive T cells sorted from PBMCs, obtained around 15 days before vaccination. CDR3 amino acids: CASSLMWGSSTDTQYF. The CDR3 DNA reads TGTGCCAGCAGCCTTATGTGGGGGTCTAGCACAGATACGCAGTATTTT. Full variable domain (remainder filled in from reference TRBV28 and TRBJ2-3): DVKVTQSSRYLVKRTGEKVFLECVQDMDHENMFWYRQDPGLGLRLIYFSYDVKMKEKGDIPEGYSVSREKKERFSLILESASTNQTSMYLCASSLMWGSSTDTQYFGPGTRLTVL.